These 24 T cell receptor beta chains were sequenced from one sample in a study of blood T cell repertoires in COVID-19. TCRdb keeps only in-frame clones here, not all; method: immunoSEQ multiplex PCR. The sample includes about 250,000 clones, 70% to 90% of them seen just once. The material sequenced was peripheral blood. These receptors all stem from a man aged 50-59 years with COVID-19, enrolled during active disease.

About this clone: The same CDR3 is also encoded by other DNA sequences in this sample. V usage is TRBV3-1 (or the pseudogene TRBV3-2) and J usage is TRBJ2-2; D gene unclear. The CDR3 contains 15 residues. CDR1 is LGHDT, CDR2 YNNKEL, per germline (reference sequence). With 1 base removed from V and 4 bases from J, the gap between germline ends came to 10 bases. The CDR3 DNA reads TGTGCCAGCAGCCAAGTCGGGTCGGGCACCGGGGAGCTGTTTTTT. Encoded protein: CASSQVGSGTGELFF.

The sample holds one count of this clone. The V call is TRBV14, the J call TRBJ2-3; D gene unclear. Germline-derived CDR1 and CDR2 are SGHDN and FVKESK. V was clipped by 1 base and J by 7 bases, with 6 bases between them. The CDR3 contains 12 residues. The CDR3 bases are TGTGCCAGCAGCCAAGTGTTCTATACGCAGTATTTT. It is translated as CASSQVFYTQYF. Full variable domain (missing parts from reference TRBV14 and TRBJ2-3): EAGVTQFPSHSVIEKGQTVTLRCDPISGHDNLYWYRRVMGKEIKFLLHFVKESKQDESGMPNNRFLAERTGGTYSTLKVQPAELEDSGVYFCASSQVFYTQYFGPGTRLTVL.

The rearrangement joins TRBV5-5 to TRBJ1-5; D call uncertain. Trimming left V 0 bases short and J 1 base short, with 14 bases between. Germline V CDR1 and CDR2: SGHKS, YYEKEE (reference sequence). This CDR3 contains 17 residues. In nucleotides, the CDR3 is TGTGCCAGCAGCTTGGACGGGTCCGGATGGAGCAATCAGCCCCAGCATTTT. This codes for CASSLDGSGWSNQPQHF.

V gene TRBV6-5 combines with J gene TRBJ1-6; D perhaps matches TRBD1 (6 bases). Between the trimmed V and J ends, which lost 3 bases and 8 bases, there was a span of 14 bases. Per the germline V gene, CDR1 is MNHEY and CDR2 is SVGAGI. The CDR3 sequence is 15 residues long. CDR3 coding DNA: TGTGCCAGCAGTTATCTCGGCAGGGGCGATTCACCCCTCCACTTT. This gives the protein CASSYLGRGDSPLHF.

The chain uses TRBV9 and TRBJ2-5, with D maybe TRBD2 (5 bases). The CDR3 length is 14 residues. The germline V gene encodes CDR1 SGDLS and CDR2 YYNGEE. Trimming removed 0 bases from V and 5 bases from J, with 11 bases in between. For the CDR3, the DNA is TGTGCCAGCAGCGTAGAGGTCGGGGTCGAGACCCAGTACTTC. Amino acids: CASSVEVGVETQYF.

The chain has TRBV7-3 and TRBJ2-3, with a tentative D call TRBD2 (5 bases). From germline, CDR1 is SGHTA and CDR2 FQGTGA. Trimming shortened V by 6 bases and J by 2 bases, and 15 bases separated the two germline ends. This CDR3 is 15 amino acids long. The CDR3 bases are TGTGCCAGCAGTAGAGGGTTAGCGTACACAGATACGCAGTATTTT. This encodes CASSRGLAYTDTQYF.

This clone was counted once. CDR3 loop: CATKLLAGVSRDTQYF. DNA of the CDR3: TGTGCCACCAAGCTCCTAGCGGGGGTTAGTCGAGATACGCAGTATTTT. This chain links TRBV2 with TRBJ2-3, with 10 bases aligning to TRBD2. The germline gives CDR1 SNHLY, CDR2 FYNNEI. The CDR3 runs to 16 residues. V trimming: 10 bases; J trimming: 5 bases; junction bases outside the gene matches: 15.

The chain joins TRBV11-2 to TRBJ2-7; 7 bases align to TRBD1. The germline gives CDR1 SGHAT, CDR2 FQNNGV. CDR3 size: 16 residues. The junction had 19 bases not matched to a gene; V was cut back by 7 bases and J by 7 bases. The CDR3 bases are TGTGCCAGCAACCAAGGGGGCCCGGGTTGGAGCTGGGAGCAGTACTTC. This sequence encodes CASNQGGPGWSWEQYF.

The chain carries TRBV18 and TRBJ1-5, with 9 bases matching TRBD1. This CDR3 is 16 amino acids long. The V segment lost 3 bases and the J segment 7 bases; nucleotides outside the gene matches: 10. Germline CDR1 KGHSH, CDR2 LQKENI. DNA of the CDR3: TGTGCCAGCTCACCTTCTCCGGGACAGGGCGGCCAGCCCCAGCATTTT. Translation gives CASSPSPGQGGQPQHF. The full variable domain, completed using reference TRBV18 and TRBJ1-5, is NAGVMQNPRHLVRRRGQEARLRCSPMKGHSHVYWYRQLPEEGLKFMVYLQKENIIDESGMPKERFSAEFPKEGPSILRIQQVVRGDSAAYFCASSPSPGQGGQPQHFGDGTRLSIL.

The chain recombines TRBV3-1 (or the pseudogene TRBV3-2) with TRBJ1-5, with D possibly TRBD1 on 5 matching bases. Deletions cut 1 base from V and 4 bases from J, with 11 bases between. Germline V CDR1 and CDR2: LGHDT, YNNKEL (reference sequence). The CDR3 has 15 residues. This CDR3 reads CASSQGLGTNQPQHF. The CDR3 DNA sequence: TGTGCCAGCAGCCAAGGTTTGGGGACTAATCAGCCCCAGCATTTT.

The genes are TRBV7-2 and TRBJ2-7; no clear D. The germline CDR1 and CDR2 sequences are SGHTA and FQGNSA. This CDR3 region has 14 residues. V lost 1 base and J lost 1, with 8 bases in between. The CDR3 DNA follows: TGTGCCAGCAGCTTAGACAGCTTTTCCTACGAGCAGTACTTC. Translation: CASSLDSFSYEQYF.

A single count supports this clone. This chain connects TRBV11-3 to TRBJ2-7; D call uncertain. Trimming pared 0 bases from V and 6 bases from J, leaving 9 bases between. Germline V gives CDR1 SGHNT, CDR2 YENEEA. The CDR3 extends over 13 amino acids. Written as DNA, the CDR3 is TGTGCCAGCAGCTTAGACTCTAAAGCCGAGCAGTACTTC. Translated: CASSLDSKAEQYF.

This chain joins TRBV11-2 and TRBJ2-2; D might be TRBD2 (6 bases). CDR1 is SGHAT, CDR2 FQNNGV, per germline. V gave up 3 bases and J gave up 0 bases, with 17 bases separating them. The CDR3 is 18 residues long. This CDR3 reads CASSLKGLRETNTGELFF. The CDR3 DNA reads TGTGCCAGCAGCTTGAAGGGACTTAGGGAGACGAACACCGGGGAGCTGTTTTTT.

The rearrangement links TRBV5-4 to TRBJ2-7; 11 bases match TRBD1. J gave up 1 base and V 3 bases, and 3 bases lay outside the gene matches. The CDR3 runs to 15 residues. Germline assignment: CDR1 SGHNT and CDR2 YYREEE (reference sequence). In DNA, the CDR3 is TGTGCCAGCAGCTCCGGGACAGGGGGATCCTACGAGCAGTACTTC. This translates into CASSSGTGGSYEQYF.

This clone came up once. J is TRBJ2-1 and V is TRBV30; 10 nucleotides line up with TRBD2. Per germline, CDR1 GTSNPN and CDR2 SVGIG (reference sequence). Trimming removed 6 bases from V and 5 bases from J; junction bases left unmatched: 4. There are 13 residues in the CDR3. For the CDR3, the DNA is TGTGCCTGTCGGACTAGCGGCGACAATGAGCAGTTCTTC. Translation gives CACRTSGDNEQFF.

The J gene is TRBJ2-2, the V gene TRBV19; 8 nucleotides agree with TRBD1. Germline-derived CDR1 and CDR2 are LNHDA and SQIVND (reference sequence). The CDR3 totals 14 residues. The trim removed 4 bases at V and 5 bases at J, leaving 3 bases unmatched. CDR3: CASSNRGSTGELFF. CDR3 bases: TGTGCCAGTAGTAACAGGGGGTCTACCGGGGAGCTGTTTTTT.

The chain couples TRBV5-1 to TRBJ1-6, with a weak D call TRBD1 (6 bases). V lost 2 bases, J lost 7 bases, and 10 bases lay in between. The CDR3 covers 14 residues. Germline-derived CDR1 and CDR2 are SGHRS and YFSETQ. The CDR3 is CASSLGGGNSPLHF. CDR3 DNA: TGCGCCAGCAGCTTAGGGGGGGGCAATTCACCCCTCCACTTT.

The V and J genes are TRBV5-5 and TRBJ1-3; no clear D gene. V was trimmed by 0 bases and J by 0 bases, leaving 7 bases between them. Germline V CDR1 and CDR2: SGHKS, YYEKEE (reference sequence). CDR3 length equals 15 residues. This CDR3 reads CASSLVGSSGNTIYF. The DNA of the CDR3 is TGTGCCAGCAGCTTGGTTGGCAGCTCTGGAAACACCATATATTTT.

The V call is TRBV11-3, the J call TRBJ2-1; 8 bases agree with TRBD1. The V and J ends lost 5 bases and 7 bases, in that order; junction bases with no gene match: 13. The CDR3 consists of 16 residues. CDR1 SGHNT and CDR2 YENEEA come from the germline V gene. The CDR3 nucleotides read TGTGCCAGCAGCACCGGGACAGGCCCCCGCGGTAATGAGCAGTTCTTC. Translation: CASSTGTGPRGNEQFF.

This clone showed up just a few times. The gene calls are TRBV24-1 and TRBJ2-3; 8 bases fit TRBD1. The CDR3 runs to 13 residues. From germline, CDR1 is KGHDR and CDR2 SFDVKD. V shed 12 bases, J shed 0 bases, and the junction held 4 bases outside the gene matches. The DNA for the CDR3 is TGTGCCGCTGGGACAGGAAGCACAGATACGCAGTATTTT. It translates to CAAGTGSTDTQYF.

The genes are TRBV7-3 and TRBJ2-2; 7 bases map to TRBD2. Losses at the gene ends were 5 bases for V and 0 bases for J; bases not matched to a gene: 6. The CDR3 sequence is 16 residues long. The germline V gene encodes CDR1 SGHTA and CDR2 FQGTGA. CDR3 region: CASSAPSGANTGELFF. As DNA, the CDR3 is TGTGCCAGCAGCGCTCCTAGCGGTGCGAACACCGGGGAGCTGTTTTTT.

J is TRBJ2-5 and V is TRBV5-1, with 9 bases that match TRBD1. This CDR3 has 15 residues. The V gene end was trimmed by 2 bases and the J gene end by 5 bases; junction bases not matched to a gene: 7. Germline values: CDR1 SGHRS, CDR2 YFSETQ. CDR3 in amino acids: CASSLQGAFGETQYF. The DNA of the CDR3 is TGCGCCAGCAGCTTACAGGGGGCTTTTGGGGAGACCCAGTACTTC.

The chain employs TRBV19 and TRBJ2-2; possible D gene TRBD1, 6 bases. CDR1 and CDR2 from the germline V gene are LNHDA and SQIVND (reference sequence). CDR3 length: 14 amino acids. V dropped 5 bases and J dropped 4 bases, with 11 bases sitting between them. The chain's CDR3 is CASSVTGSTGELFF. In DNA form, the CDR3 reads TGTGCCAGTAGTGTCACAGGGTCCACCGGGGAGCTGTTTTTT. The entire variable domain, with the rest obtained from reference TRBV19 and TRBJ2-2, is as follows: DGGITQSPKYLFRKEGQNVTLSCEQNLNHDAMYWYRQDPGQGLRLIYYSQIVNDFQKGDIAEGYSVSREKKESFPLTVTSAQKNPTAFYLCASSVTGSTGELFFGEGSRLTVL.

The genes are TRBV7-9 and TRBJ2-7; possibly TRBD2 for D (5 bases). Trimming stripped 6 bases from V and 0 bases from J, with 6 bases between. The CDR3 loop spans 12 amino acids. The germline V gene has CDR1 SEHNR and CDR2 FQNEAQ (reference sequence). CDR3 loop: CASSEGSYEQYF. CDR3 DNA: TGTGCCAGCAGTGAGGGCTCCTACGAGCAGTACTTC.